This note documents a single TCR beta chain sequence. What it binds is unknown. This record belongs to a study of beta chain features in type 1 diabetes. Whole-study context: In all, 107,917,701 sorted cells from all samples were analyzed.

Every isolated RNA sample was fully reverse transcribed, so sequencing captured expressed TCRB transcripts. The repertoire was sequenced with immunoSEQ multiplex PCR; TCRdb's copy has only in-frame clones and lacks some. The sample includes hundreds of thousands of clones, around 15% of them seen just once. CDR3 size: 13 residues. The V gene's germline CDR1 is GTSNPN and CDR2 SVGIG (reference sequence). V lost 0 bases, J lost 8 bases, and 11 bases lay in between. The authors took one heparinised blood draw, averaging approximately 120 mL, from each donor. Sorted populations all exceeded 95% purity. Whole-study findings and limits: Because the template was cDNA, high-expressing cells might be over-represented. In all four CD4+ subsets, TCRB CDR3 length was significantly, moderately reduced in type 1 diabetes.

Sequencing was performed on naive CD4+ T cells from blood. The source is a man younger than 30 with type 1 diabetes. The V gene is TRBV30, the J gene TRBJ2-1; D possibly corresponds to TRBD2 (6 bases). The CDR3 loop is CAWSVWGVDEQFF. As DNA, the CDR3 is TGTGCCTGGAGTGTCTGGGGGGTCGATGAGCAGTTCTTC.